This T cell receptor beta chain was recovered during a study of T cell responses to AZD1222 COVID-19 vaccine. Findings of the study overall: Vaccine-related CD4 TCRs covered spike, predominating at 160-218 and 743-854. In the spike-specific TCR repertoire, nearly half reportedly target unmutated variant regions. The donor cohort was predominantly white British with a female majority, and clonal diversity may have been underestimated.

About this clone: What it binds is not known.

The table came from immunoSEQ multiplex PCR; TCRdb's copy has only in-frame clones and leaves some out. In the table there are about 64,000 clones, 90% to 95% of which are singletons. The sequenced sample was peripheral blood, obtained 28 days after the second dose of the MenACWY control vaccine. This receptor was identified in an adult who received the MenACWY meningococcal vaccine as a control.

In nucleotides, the CDR3 is TGCAGCGTTGAGAAGGGAGCTAACTATGGCTACACCTTC. Translating it yields CSVEKGANYGYTF. V is TRBV29-1 and J is TRBJ1-2; no clear D. Deletions cut 3 bases from V and 0 bases from J, with 8 bases between. Germline CDR1 and CDR2: SQVTM and ANQGSEA. The CDR3 is 13 amino acids.